This T cell receptor beta chain stems from a study of Ad26.COV2.S vaccination and SARS-CoV-2 variants. On the study more broadly: Ad26.COV2.S, an intramuscular injection, was given once or twice 56 days apart.

This CDR3 has 16 amino acids. Germline V CDR1 and CDR2: LGHDT, YNNKEL (reference sequence). The V segment lost 0 bases and the J segment 1 base; nucleotides outside the gene matches: 4. Described treatment: approximately 18 received Ad26.COV2.S at low or high dose, single or two shots; 5 received placebo; per-sample allocation not given. Samples came from day 63 after the first vaccine or placebo injection. Built on an Ad26 vector, the vaccine expressed Wuhan-strain SARS-CoV-2 spike. Repertoires were generated with immunoSEQ multiplex PCR, while TCRdb's copy carries only in-frame clones and drops some. The data contain about 320,000 clones, just over 85% of them singletons.

The sequence was obtained from a person aged 18-60 years who received the Ad26.COV2.S COVID-19 vaccine or a placebo. This chain uses TRBV3-1 (or the pseudogene TRBV3-2) with TRBJ1-1, with 8 nucleotides matching TRBD1. The sequencing here drew on peripheral blood, taken in a trial of Ad26.COV2.S vaccine versus placebo. DNA for the CDR3: TGTGCCAGCAGCCAAGATATCGGGACAGGGAACACTGAAGCTTTCTTT. It codes for CASSQDIGTGNTEAFF.